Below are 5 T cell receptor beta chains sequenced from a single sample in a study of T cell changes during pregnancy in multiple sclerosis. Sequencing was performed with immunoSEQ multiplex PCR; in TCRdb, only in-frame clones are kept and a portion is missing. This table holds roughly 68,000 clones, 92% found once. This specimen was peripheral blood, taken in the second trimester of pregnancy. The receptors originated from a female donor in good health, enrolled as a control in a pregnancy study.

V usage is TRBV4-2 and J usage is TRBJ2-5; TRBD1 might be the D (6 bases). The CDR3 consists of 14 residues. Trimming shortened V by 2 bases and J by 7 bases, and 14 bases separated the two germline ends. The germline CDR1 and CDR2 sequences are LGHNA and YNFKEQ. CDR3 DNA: TGTGCCAGCAGCCAACCGGGACACAAAGGGACCCAGTACTTC. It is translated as CASSQPGHKGTQYF.

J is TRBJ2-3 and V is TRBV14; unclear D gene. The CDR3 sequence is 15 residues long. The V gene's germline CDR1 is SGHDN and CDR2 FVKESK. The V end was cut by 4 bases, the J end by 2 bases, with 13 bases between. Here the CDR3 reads CASSLGGFPTDTQYF. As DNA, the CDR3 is TGTGCCAGCAGCCTAGGCGGTTTTCCCACAGATACGCAGTATTTT.

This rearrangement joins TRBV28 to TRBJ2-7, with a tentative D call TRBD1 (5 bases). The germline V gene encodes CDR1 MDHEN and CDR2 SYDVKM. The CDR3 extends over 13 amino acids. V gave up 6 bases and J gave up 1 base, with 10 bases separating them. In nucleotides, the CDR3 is TGTGCCAGCAGGGTACAGGCGTCCTACGAGCAGTACTTC. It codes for CASRVQASYEQYF.

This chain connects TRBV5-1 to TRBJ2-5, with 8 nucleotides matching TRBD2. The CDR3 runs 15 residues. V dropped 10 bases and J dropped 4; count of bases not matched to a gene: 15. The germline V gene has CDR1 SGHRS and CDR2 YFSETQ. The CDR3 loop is CALLYGGAAVETQYF. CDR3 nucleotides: TGCGCCTTACTCTACGGGGGGGCCGCGGTAGAGACCCAGTACTTC.

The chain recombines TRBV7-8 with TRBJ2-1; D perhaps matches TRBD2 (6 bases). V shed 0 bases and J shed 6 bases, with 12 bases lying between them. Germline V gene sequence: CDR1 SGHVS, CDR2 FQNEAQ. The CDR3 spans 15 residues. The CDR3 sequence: CASSLAGGLGNEQFF. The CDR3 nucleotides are TGTGCCAGCAGCTTAGCGGGAGGTCTCGGCAATGAGCAGTTCTTC.